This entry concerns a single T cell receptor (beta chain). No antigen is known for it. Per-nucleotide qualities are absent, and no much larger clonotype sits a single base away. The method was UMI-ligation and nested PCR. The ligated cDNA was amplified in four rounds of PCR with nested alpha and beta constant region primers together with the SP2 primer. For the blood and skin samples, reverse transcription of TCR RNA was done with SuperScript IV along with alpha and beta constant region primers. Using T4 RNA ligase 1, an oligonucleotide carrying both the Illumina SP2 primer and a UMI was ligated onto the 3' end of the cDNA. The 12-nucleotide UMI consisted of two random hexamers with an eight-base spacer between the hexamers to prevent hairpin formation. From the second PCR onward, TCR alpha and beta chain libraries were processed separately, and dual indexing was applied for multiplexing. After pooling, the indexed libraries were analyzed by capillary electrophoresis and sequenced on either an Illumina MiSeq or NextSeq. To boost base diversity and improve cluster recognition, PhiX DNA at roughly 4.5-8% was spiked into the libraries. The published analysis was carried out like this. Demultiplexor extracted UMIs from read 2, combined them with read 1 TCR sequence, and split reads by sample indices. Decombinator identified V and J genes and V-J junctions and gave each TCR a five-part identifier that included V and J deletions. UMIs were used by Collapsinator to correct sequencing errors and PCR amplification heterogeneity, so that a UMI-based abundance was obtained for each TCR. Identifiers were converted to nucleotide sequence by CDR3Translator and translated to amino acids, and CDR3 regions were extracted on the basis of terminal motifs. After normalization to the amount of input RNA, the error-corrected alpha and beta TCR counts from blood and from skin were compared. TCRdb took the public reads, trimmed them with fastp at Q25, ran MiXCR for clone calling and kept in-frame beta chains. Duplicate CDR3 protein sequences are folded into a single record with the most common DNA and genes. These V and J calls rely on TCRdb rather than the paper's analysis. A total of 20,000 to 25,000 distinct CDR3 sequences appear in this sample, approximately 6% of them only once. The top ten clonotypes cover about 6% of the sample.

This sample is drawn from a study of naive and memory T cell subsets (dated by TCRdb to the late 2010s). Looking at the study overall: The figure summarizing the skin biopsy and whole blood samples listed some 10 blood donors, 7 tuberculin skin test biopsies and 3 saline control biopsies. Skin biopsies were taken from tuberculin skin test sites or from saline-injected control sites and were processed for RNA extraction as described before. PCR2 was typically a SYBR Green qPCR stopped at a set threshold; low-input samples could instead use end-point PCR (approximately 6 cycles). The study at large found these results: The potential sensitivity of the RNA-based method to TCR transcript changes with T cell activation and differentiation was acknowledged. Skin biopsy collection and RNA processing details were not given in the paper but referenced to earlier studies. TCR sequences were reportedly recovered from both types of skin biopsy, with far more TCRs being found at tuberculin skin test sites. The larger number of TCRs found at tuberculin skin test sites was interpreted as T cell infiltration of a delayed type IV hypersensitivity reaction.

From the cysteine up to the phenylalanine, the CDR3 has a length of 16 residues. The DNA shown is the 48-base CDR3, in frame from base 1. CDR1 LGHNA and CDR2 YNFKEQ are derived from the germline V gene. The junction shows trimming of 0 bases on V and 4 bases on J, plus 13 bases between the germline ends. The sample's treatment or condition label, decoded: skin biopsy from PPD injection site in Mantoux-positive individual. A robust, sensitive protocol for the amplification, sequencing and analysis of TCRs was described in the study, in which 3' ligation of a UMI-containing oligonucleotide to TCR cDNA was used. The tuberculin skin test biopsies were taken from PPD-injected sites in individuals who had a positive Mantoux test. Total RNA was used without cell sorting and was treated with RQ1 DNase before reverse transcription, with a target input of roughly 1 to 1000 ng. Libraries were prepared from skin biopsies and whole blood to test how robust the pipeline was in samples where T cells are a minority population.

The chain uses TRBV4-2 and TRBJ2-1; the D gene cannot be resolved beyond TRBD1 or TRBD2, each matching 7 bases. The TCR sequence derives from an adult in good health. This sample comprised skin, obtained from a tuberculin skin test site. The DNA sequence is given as TGTGCCAGCAGCCAAGATACCAGGGGGGGATACAATGAGCAGTTCTTC. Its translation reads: CASSQDTRGGYNEQFF.